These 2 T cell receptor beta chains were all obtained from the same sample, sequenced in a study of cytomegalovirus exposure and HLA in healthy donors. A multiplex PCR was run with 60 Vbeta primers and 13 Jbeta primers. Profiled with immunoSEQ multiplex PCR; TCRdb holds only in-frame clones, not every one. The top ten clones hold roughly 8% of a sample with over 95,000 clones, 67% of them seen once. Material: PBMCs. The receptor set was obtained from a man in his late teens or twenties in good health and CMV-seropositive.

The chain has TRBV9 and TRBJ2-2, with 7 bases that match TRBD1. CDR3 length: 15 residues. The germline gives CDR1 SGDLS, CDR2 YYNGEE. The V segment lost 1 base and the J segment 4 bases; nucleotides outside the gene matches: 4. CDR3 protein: CASSVRQGGTGELFF. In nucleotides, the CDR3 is TGTGCCAGCAGCGTACGACAGGGCGGCACCGGGGAGCTGTTTTTT.

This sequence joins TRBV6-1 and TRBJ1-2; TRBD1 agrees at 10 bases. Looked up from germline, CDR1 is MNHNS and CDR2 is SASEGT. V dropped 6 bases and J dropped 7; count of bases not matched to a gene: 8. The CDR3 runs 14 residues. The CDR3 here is CASRGQGGISGYTF. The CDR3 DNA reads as TGTGCCAGCAGAGGACAGGGGGGTATCTCTGGCTACACCTTC.